This T cell receptor beta chain was observed in a study of OX40 agonist ivuxolimab in advanced cancers. The CDR3 loop spans 14 amino acids. The germline V gene encodes CDR1 LNHDA and CDR2 SQIVND (reference sequence). Trimming cost V 5 bases and J 6 bases; bases outside gene matches: 6. Sequencing was performed with immunoSEQ multiplex PCR; in TCRdb, only in-frame clones are kept and a portion is missing. The data show almost 90,000 clones, approximately 90% seen once. The sequence was obtained from an adult with an advanced solid tumor such as melanoma, head and neck, liver or kidney cancer. The sample was CD4+ or CD8+ T cells sorted from blood, taken in a trial of the OX40 agonist ivuxolimab. The genes are TRBV19 and TRBJ2-7, with TRBD2 matching over 11 bases. CDR3 in DNA: TGTGCCAGTAGTGGGGTAGCGGGAGGGGCCGAGCAGTACTTC. Its translation is CASSGVAGGAEQYF.